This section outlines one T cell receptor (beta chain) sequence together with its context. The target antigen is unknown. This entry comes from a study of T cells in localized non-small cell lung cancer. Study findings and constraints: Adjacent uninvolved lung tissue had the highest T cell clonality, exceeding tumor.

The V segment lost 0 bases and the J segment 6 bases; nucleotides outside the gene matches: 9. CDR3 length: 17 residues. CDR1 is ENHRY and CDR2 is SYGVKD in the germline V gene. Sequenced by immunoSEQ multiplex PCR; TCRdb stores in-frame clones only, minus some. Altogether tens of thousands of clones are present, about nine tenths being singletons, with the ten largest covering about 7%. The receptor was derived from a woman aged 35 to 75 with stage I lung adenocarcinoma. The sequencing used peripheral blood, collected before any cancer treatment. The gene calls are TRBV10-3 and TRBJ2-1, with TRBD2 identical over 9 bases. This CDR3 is CAISESLASGDRNEQFF. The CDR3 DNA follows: TGTGCCATCAGTGAGTCTTTGGCTAGCGGGGATCGCAATGAGCAGTTCTTC.